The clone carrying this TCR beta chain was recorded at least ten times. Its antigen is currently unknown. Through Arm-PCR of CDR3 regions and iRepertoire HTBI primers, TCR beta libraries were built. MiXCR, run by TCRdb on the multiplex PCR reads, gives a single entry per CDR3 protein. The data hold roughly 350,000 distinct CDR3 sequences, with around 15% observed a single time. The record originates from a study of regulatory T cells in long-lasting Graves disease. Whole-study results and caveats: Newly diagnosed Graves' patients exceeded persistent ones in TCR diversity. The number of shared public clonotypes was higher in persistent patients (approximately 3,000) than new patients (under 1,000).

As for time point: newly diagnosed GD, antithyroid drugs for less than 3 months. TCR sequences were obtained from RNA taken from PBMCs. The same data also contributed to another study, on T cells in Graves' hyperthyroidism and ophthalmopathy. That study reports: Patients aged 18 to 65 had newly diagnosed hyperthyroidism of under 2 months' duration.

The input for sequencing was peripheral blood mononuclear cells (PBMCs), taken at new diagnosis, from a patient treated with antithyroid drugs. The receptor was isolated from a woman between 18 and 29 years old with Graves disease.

This CDR3 is CASSLVARREQFF. The CDR3 DNA follows: TGCGCCAGCAGCTTGGTGGCAAGGCGTGAGCAGTTCTTC. This chain uses TRBV5-1 with TRBJ2-1; D is unclear. The CDR3 has 13 residues. From germline, CDR1 is SGHRS and CDR2 YFSETQ. Trimming stripped 0 bases from V and 9 bases from J, with 10 bases between.